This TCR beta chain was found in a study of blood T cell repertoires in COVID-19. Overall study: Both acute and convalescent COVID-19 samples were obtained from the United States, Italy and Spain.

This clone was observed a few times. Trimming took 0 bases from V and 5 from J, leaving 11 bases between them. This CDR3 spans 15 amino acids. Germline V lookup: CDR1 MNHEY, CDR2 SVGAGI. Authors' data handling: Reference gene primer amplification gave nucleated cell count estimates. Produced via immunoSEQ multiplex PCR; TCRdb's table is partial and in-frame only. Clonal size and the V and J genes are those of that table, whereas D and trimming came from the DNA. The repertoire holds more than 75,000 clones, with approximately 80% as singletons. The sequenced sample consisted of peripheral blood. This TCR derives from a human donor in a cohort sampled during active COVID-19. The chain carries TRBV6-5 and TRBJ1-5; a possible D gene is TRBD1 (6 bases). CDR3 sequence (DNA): TGTGCCAGCAGTTACTCTTACAGGGATGATCAGCCCCAGCATTTT. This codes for CASSYSYRDDQPQHF.